This is a list of T cell receptor beta chains from one sample in a study of shared clonotypes between healthy human individuals. Measured with immunoSEQ multiplex PCR; TCRdb has only the in-frame clones, and not every one. The sample has hundreds of thousands of clones, about 90% seen once; the top ten hold roughly 22%. Specimen: naive CD8+ T cells sorted from blood. These receptors were obtained from a young man in good health. Each CDR3 is given with its conserved first and last residue.

V,J,CDR3
TRBV10-3,TRBJ2-7,CAISDSAESSYEQYF
TRBV5-1,TRBJ2-7,CASSSETVEQYF
TRBV5-4,TRBJ2-7,CASRGLVDYEQYF
TRBV18,TRBJ2-7,CASSPDRAYEQYF
TRBV27,TRBJ2-7,CASSFGLAIYEQYF
TRBV13,TRBJ1-1,CASSFYEGSTEAFF
TRBV29-1,TRBJ1-1,CSVEDWGRWGIEAFF
TRBV5-8,TRBJ2-5,CASSRTSGRVETQYF
TRBV4-1,TRBJ2-7,CASSQGGGAGEQYF
TRBV14,TRBJ2-7,CASSHLTSGSYEQYF
TRBV28,TRBJ1-2,CASSFSSTGGNYGYTF
TRBV9,TRBJ2-1,CASSVVAGWGSNEQFF
TRBV4-3,TRBJ2-2,CASSQEFHSGTGELFF
TRBV4-1,TRBJ2-1,CASSLTLDSYNEQFF
TRBV19,TRBJ1-1,CASSISKVKGLPNTEAFF
TRBV27,TRBJ2-1,CASSTADYNEQFF
TRBV7-9,TRBJ2-3,CASAGGSPGADTQYF
TRBV13,TRBJ2-2,CASSFSGGTGELFF
TRBV11-2,TRBJ2-4,CASSSGRAINIQYF
TRBV4-3,TRBJ2-3,CASSQETGRLTDTQYF
TRBV28,TRBJ1-2,CASSPGTGVGYTF
TRBV5-6,TRBJ1-2,CASSQLAETNYGYTF
TRBV6-6,TRBJ1-2,CASSYSGVNGYTF
TRBV28,TRBJ2-7,CASSLGRHRLGNEQYF
TRBV7-9,TRBJ1-5,CASSETENSNQPQHF
TRBV27,TRBJ1-1,CASSFLVNTEAFF
TRBV7-2,TRBJ1-1,CASSAWTGGDTEAFF
TRBV16,TRBJ1-1,CASSPRPSGWNTEAFF
TRBV27,TRBJ2-7,CASSSAGELEQYF
TRBV2,TRBJ2-7,CASSAGQGAKTAPSSYEQYF
TRBV27,TRBJ1-5,CASSYQGGQPQHF
TRBV28,TRBJ2-7,CASSSPRQGNYEQYF
TRBV9,TRBJ2-3,CASSASGSTDTQYF
TRBV29-1,TRBJ2-5,CSVDVQGQETQYF
TRBV9,TRBJ2-2,CASSRGLADTGELFF
TRBV27,TRBJ2-7,CASSLDASGLLYEQYF